These 24 T cell receptor beta chains were all obtained from the same sample, sequenced in a study of T cells in narcolepsy. Profiled with immunoSEQ multiplex PCR; TCRdb holds only in-frame clones, not every one. The table includes 25,000 to 30,000 clones, more than 75% detected once. Material: memory (CD45RA-) CD4+ T cells from blood. These receptors originate from a human donor in good health.

CDR3 DNA: TGCGCCAGCAGCCAAGGGCCTAGCGGGAGAACTTCGTTCGGGGAGCTGTTTTTT. It translates to CASSQGPSGRTSFGELFF. J is TRBJ2-2 and V is TRBV4-1; TRBD2 aligns across 10 bases. In germline, CDR1 is MGHRA, CDR2 YSYEKL. The J segment lost 7 bases and the V segment lost 1 base, leaving 12 bases of the junction unmatched. The CDR3 has 18 amino acids.

J is TRBJ1-1 and V is TRBV7-3, with D possibly being TRBD1 (6 bases). V shed 2 bases and J shed 4 bases, with 11 bases lying between them. The CDR3 extends over 14 amino acids. From germline, CDR1 is SGHTA and CDR2 FQGTGA. The chain's CDR3 is CASSLEGVSTEAFF. The CDR3 DNA is TGTGCCAGCAGCTTAGAGGGGGTGAGCACTGAAGCTTTCTTT.

This clone was counted between two and nine times. The CDR3 DNA reads as TGTGCCAGCCGGGCCGGGGGGGGCCCGAACACCGGGGAGCTGTTTTTT. Translating gives CASRAGGGPNTGELFF. This rearrangement joins TRBV18 to TRBJ2-2, with 8 bases aligning to TRBD2. The ends lost 8 bases at V and 0 bases at J; junction bases unmatched: 8. Germline CDR1 KGHSH, CDR2 LQKENI. This CDR3 has 16 residues.

The chain carries TRBV6-5 and TRBJ2-6; no definite D call. Trimming shortened V by 2 bases and J by 0 bases, and 8 bases separated the two germline ends. Looked up from germline, CDR1 is MNHEY and CDR2 is SVGAGI. The CDR3 loop spans 16 amino acids. The CDR3: CASSYSPSSGANVLTF. The DNA of the CDR3 is TGTGCCAGCAGTTACAGTCCCAGCTCTGGGGCCAACGTCCTGACTTTC.

The chain couples TRBV30 to TRBJ1-5, with a weak D call TRBD1 (5 bases). The CDR3 is 15 amino acids. Germline values: CDR1 GTSNPN, CDR2 SVGIG (reference sequence). Between the trimmed V and J ends, which lost 0 bases and 0 bases, there was a span of 9 bases. DNA for the CDR3: TGTGCCTGGAGTGTTGACAGTAATAGCAATCAGCCCCAGCATTTT. This sequence encodes CAWSVDSNSNQPQHF.

J is TRBJ1-1 and V is TRBV4-3, with D possibly TRBD1 on 5 matching bases. The CDR3 runs 17 residues. Looked up from germline, CDR1 is LGHNA and CDR2 is YSLEER. Trimming pared 3 bases from V and 5 bases from J, leaving 22 bases between. The CDR3 loop is CASSQWGTGAVGTEAFF. The CDR3 DNA sequence: TGCGCCAGCAGCCAGTGGGGAACTGGGGCGGTCGGGACTGAAGCTTTCTTT.

The V gene is TRBV28, the J gene TRBJ1-1; 9 bases are shared with TRBD1. The CDR3 has 15 amino acids. Trimming took 4 bases from V and 1 from J; bases not matched to a gene: 4. Germline V CDR1 and CDR2: MDHEN, SYDVKM. The chain's CDR3 is CASSSAGQGNTEAFF. The CDR3 nucleotides are TGTGCCAGCAGTTCGGCGGGACAGGGGAACACTGAAGCTTTCTTT.

The rearrangement joins TRBV6-5 to TRBJ1-2; D is perhaps TRBD1 (5 bases). V was trimmed by 5 bases and J by 7 bases, leaving 17 bases between them. Per the germline V gene, CDR1 is MNHEY and CDR2 is SVGAGI. The CDR3 covers 14 residues. As DNA, the CDR3 is TGTGCCAGCAGTCTTTTTGCTCGGCAGGGTGGCTACACCTTC. It codes for CASSLFARQGGYTF.

V gene TRBV30 combines with J gene TRBJ1-2, with TRBD1 identical over 7 bases. The CDR3 runs to 12 residues. Germline V gives CDR1 GTSNPN, CDR2 SVGIG (reference sequence). Trimming removed 5 bases from V and 7 bases from J; junction bases left unmatched: 7. The DNA of the CDR3 is TGTGCCTGGGGACAGGTCTCAGGTGGCTACACCTTC. It specifies CAWGQVSGGYTF.

This clone was recorded once. The V call is TRBV5-4, the J call TRBJ1-6, with D unclear. CDR3 length equals 12 residues. Germline-derived CDR1 and CDR2 are SGHNT and YYREEE (reference sequence). The V end was cut by 4 bases, the J end by 6 bases, with 5 bases between. DNA for the CDR3: TGTGCCAGCAGCCGCTTTAATTCACCCCTCCACTTT. Its protein is CASSRFNSPLHF. Drawing the rest from reference TRBV5-4 and TRBJ1-6, the complete variable domain is ETGVTQSPTHLIKTRGQQVTLRCSSQSGHNTVSWYQQALGQGPQFIFQYYREEENGRGNFPPRFSGLQFPNYSSELNVNALELDDSALYLCASSRFNSPLHFGNGTRLTVT.

The chain is built from TRBV5-5 and TRBJ2-1; TRBD1 matches at 7 bases. CDR3 length equals 15 residues. The junction had 13 bases not matched to a gene; V was cut back by 5 bases and J by 8 bases. Germline V CDR1 and CDR2: SGHKS, YYEKEE (reference sequence). The CDR3 nucleotides are TGTGCCAGCAGTTCCACAGGGGTATTTTTGGATGAGCAGTTCTTC. Amino acids: CASSSTGVFLDEQFF.

J is TRBJ1-6 and V is TRBV6-5; 7 nucleotides align to TRBD1. Looked up from germline, CDR1 is MNHEY and CDR2 is SVGAGI. V was clipped by 1 base and J by 6 bases; unmatched bases: 3. The CDR3 has 15 residues. CDR3: CASSYFGTVNSPLHF. Here the CDR3 DNA reads TGTGCCAGCAGTTACTTCGGGACAGTTAATTCACCCCTCCACTTT.

The chain couples TRBV30 to TRBJ2-1; the D gene is possibly TRBD1 (6 bases). The V gene lost 7 bases and the J gene lost 6 bases, with 13 bases spanning the gap. The CDR3 extends over 12 amino acids. From germline, CDR1 is GTSNPN and CDR2 SVGIG (reference sequence). The DNA for the CDR3 is TGTGCCTCGGCCCGCAGGGGCAATGAGCAGTTCTTC. Its translation is CASARRGNEQFF.

Details on this clone: This specimen includes other DNA sequences encoding the same CDR3. This chain uses TRBV6-1 with TRBJ1-5; 11 bases match TRBD1. The junction had 2 bases not matched to a gene; V was cut back by 6 bases and J by 4 bases. Germline CDR1 MNHNS, CDR2 SASEGT. The CDR3 runs 14 residues. The CDR3 loop reads CASRGTGGNQPQHF. Written as DNA, the CDR3 is TGTGCCAGCAGAGGGACAGGGGGAAATCAGCCCCAGCATTTT.

V usage is TRBV19 and J usage is TRBJ1-6; TRBD1 matches 8 bases. V shed 5 bases and J 5 bases; nucleotides not matched to a gene: 5. The CDR3 length is 15 residues. In germline, CDR1 is LNHDA, CDR2 SQIVND (reference sequence). The CDR3 bases are TGTGCCAGTAGTCCTCAGACAGGGGATAATTCACCCCTCCACTTT. This codes for CASSPQTGDNSPLHF.

V gene TRBV11-2 combines with J gene TRBJ2-2; 10 positions match TRBD2. Germline CDR1 and CDR2: SGHAT and FQNNGV. The junction had 9 bases not matched to a gene; V was cut back by 5 bases and J by 3 bases. The CDR3 loop spans 17 amino acids. The CDR3 sequence is CASSLAAAGGYTGELFF. The CDR3 coding sequence is TGTGCCAGCAGCCTTGCGGCAGCGGGGGGGTACACCGGGGAGCTGTTTTTT.

The rearrangement joins TRBV6-6 to TRBJ1-1; D gene ambiguous. The V and J ends lost 7 bases and 8 bases respectively, with 20 bases between them. Germline V gives CDR1 MNHNY, CDR2 SVGAGI (reference sequence). The CDR3 totals 14 residues. The CDR3 DNA reads TGTGCCAGCAAAGAGGGCCGGCAGCCTGTAGAAGCTTTCTTT. Protein product: CASKEGRQPVEAFF.

The chain uses TRBV7-8 and TRBJ2-5; TRBD1 is a possible D gene (6 bases). CDR3 length equals 14 residues. Trimming cost V 5 bases and J 7 bases, with 17 bases left between them. CDR1 is SGHVS and CDR2 is FQNEAQ in the germline V gene. CDR3 region: CASSTGQPLSTQYF. CDR3 nucleotides: TGTGCCAGCAGCACCGGACAGCCTCTGTCGACCCAGTACTTC.

The rearrangement uses TRBV7-2 and TRBJ1-2, with TRBD1 as a possible D gene (6 bases). This CDR3 comprises 11 residues. The germline V gene encodes CDR1 SGHTA and CDR2 FQGNSA. V was shortened by 3 bases and J by 14 bases, with 13 bases between the two germline ends. The CDR3 protein is CASSFSTGPTF. CDR3 DNA: TGTGCCAGCAGCTTTTCGACAGGCCCTACCTTC.

V usage is TRBV27 and J usage is TRBJ1-6; possible D gene TRBD1, 5 bases. The CDR3 has 14 residues. Trimming took off 0 bases at V and 6 bases at J, with 6 bases between the two ends. Germline CDR1 MNHEY, CDR2 SMNVEV (reference sequence). The CDR3 loop reads CASSLSGGNSPLHF. The CDR3 DNA sequence: TGTGCCAGCAGTTTATCGGGGGGTAATTCACCCCTCCACTTT.

This sequence joins TRBV28 and TRBJ1-1, with D possibly being TRBD1 (6 bases). Germline assignment: CDR1 MDHEN and CDR2 SYDVKM. The CDR3 is made up of 17 amino acids. V was cut by 5 bases and J by 1 base, with 20 bases left in between. CDR3 sequence reads: CASSSPAQGRGNTEAFF. For the CDR3, the DNA is TGTGCCAGCAGTAGTCCGGCCCAGGGCAGGGGGAACACTGAAGCTTTCTTT. Full variable domain (remainder filled in from reference TRBV28 and TRBJ1-1): DVKVTQSSRYLVKRTGEKVFLECVQDMDHENMFWYRQDPGLGLRLIYFSYDVKMKEKGDIPEGYSVSREKKERFSLILESASTNQTSMYLCASSSPAQGRGNTEAFFGQGTRLTVV.

This chain links TRBV18 with TRBJ2-7; 10 nucleotides align to TRBD2. Looked up from germline, CDR1 is KGHSH and CDR2 is LQKENI. V lost 1 base and J lost 5; bases outside the gene matches: 8. The CDR3 totals 16 residues. Here the CDR3 DNA reads TGTGCCAGCTCACCACGGTCTAGCGGGGGCCCCCACGAGCAGTACTTC. This encodes CASSPRSSGGPHEQYF.

This clone occurred a few times. The chain joins TRBV5-1 to TRBJ2-7, with D perhaps matching TRBD1 or TRBD2 (5 bases each). V lost 3 bases and J 4 bases, leaving 17 bases between the germline ends. Germline V gene data show CDR1 as SGHRS and CDR2 as YFSETQ. This CDR3 contains 15 residues. The CDR3, as DNA: TGCGCCAGCAGCTCAAACGGGGCTACCCCTTACGAGCAGTACTTC. Residues: CASSSNGATPYEQYF.

The chain combines TRBV10-3 with TRBJ2-3; 8 bases agree with TRBD1. The CDR3 runs to 16 residues. J lost 2 bases, V lost 3 bases, and 7 bases had no gene match. From germline, CDR1 is ENHRY and CDR2 SYGVKD. The chain's CDR3 is CAISDQNRGVTDTQYF. CDR3 DNA: TGTGCCATCAGTGACCAAAACAGGGGGGTCACAGATACGCAGTATTTT.